Here is one TCR beta chain with its context. Its antigen is not known. Time point noted: week 5, during vaccination. The study gave 300 ug of mutant IDH1 20-mer peptide per vaccine dose, with topical imiquimod. Generated by immunoSEQ multiplex PCR, the TCRdb table keeps only in-frame clones and is missing some. The sample records around 35,000 clones, roughly 80% being singletons. The CDR3 runs 13 residues. CDR1 is SGDLS and CDR2 is YYNGEE in the germline V gene. V dropped 0 bases and J dropped 10 bases, with 13 bases sitting between them. This specimen comes from a study of a mutant IDH1 vaccine in newly diagnosed glioma. Study as a whole: Before enrollment, the patients had been treated with radiotherapy alone, temozolomide alone, or both together. Most of them had received both.

General observations from the study: Apparently unrelated to pseudoprogression were changes in the top peripheral T cell clonotypes.

The chain is built from TRBV9 and TRBJ1-1, with a possible D match to TRBD1 (5 bases). This TCR was sampled from a man aged 25-45 years with glioma. The material was PBMCs, obtained from a glioma patient whose treatment included an IDH1 peptide vaccine. CDR3 sequence (DNA): TGTGCCAGCAGCGTAGCCACAGGCCGGTCAGCTTTCTTT. This encodes CASSVATGRSAFF.